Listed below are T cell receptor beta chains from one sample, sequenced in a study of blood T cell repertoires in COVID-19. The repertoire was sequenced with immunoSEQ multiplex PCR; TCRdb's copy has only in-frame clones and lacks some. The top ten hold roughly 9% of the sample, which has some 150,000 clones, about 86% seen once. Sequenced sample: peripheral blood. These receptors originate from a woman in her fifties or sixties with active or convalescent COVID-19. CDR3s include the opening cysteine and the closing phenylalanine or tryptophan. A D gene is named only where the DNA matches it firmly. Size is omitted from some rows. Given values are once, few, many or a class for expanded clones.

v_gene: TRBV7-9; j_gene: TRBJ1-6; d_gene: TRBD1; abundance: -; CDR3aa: CASSPPTTGGNSPLHF; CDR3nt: TGTGCCAGCAGCCCCCCCACGACAGGGGGTAATTCACCCCTCCACTTT
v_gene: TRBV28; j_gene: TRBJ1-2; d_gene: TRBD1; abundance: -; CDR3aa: CASSLLGPTGGAYGYTF; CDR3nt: TGTGCCAGCAGTTTATTAGGCCCGACAGGGGGCGCTTATGGCTACACCTTC
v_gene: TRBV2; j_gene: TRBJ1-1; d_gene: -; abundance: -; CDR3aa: CASSVEVLRTEAFF; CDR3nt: TGTGCCAGCAGTGTAGAGGTTCTGAGGACTGAAGCTTTCTTT
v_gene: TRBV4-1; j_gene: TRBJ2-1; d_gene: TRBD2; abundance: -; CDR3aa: CASSPTLAGGHYNEQFF; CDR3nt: TGCGCCAGCAGCCCCACACTAGCGGGGGGACATTACAATGAGCAGTTCTTC
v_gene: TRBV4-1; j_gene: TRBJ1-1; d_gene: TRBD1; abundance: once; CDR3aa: CASSPGQGYTEAFF; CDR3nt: TGCGCCAGCAGCCCGGGACAGGGGTACACTGAAGCTTTCTTT
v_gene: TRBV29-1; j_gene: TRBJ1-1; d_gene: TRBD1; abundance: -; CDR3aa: CSVPQGHEAFF; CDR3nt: TGCAGCGTCCCACAGGGGCATGAAGCTTTCTTT
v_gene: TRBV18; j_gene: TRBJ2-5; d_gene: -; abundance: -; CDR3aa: CASSSAGSDETQYF; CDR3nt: TGTGCCAGCTCGTCGGCTGGGAGTGACGAGACCCAGTACTTC
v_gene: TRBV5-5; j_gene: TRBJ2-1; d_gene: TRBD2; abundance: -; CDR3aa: CASSFRTSGRNEQFF; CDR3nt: TGTGCCAGCAGCTTTCGGACTAGCGGGAGAAATGAGCAGTTCTTC
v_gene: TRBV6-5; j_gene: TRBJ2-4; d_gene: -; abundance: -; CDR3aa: CASSYSGNTKNIQYF; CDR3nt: TGTGCCAGCAGTTACTCGGGCAATACCAAAAACATTCAGTACTTC
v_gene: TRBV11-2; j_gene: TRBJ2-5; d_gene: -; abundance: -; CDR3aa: CASSLVFRGQTQYF; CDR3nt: TGTGCCAGCAGCTTAGTTTTCAGGGGACAGACCCAGTACTTC
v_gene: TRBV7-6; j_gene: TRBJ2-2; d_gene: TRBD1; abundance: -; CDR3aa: CASSLRQGGTGELFF; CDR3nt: TGTGCCAGCAGCTTAAGACAGGGCGGCACCGGGGAGCTGTTTTTT
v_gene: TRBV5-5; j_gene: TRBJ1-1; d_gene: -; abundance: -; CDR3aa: CASSLGNTGNTEAFF; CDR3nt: TGTGCCAGCAGCTTGGGGAATACAGGGAACACTGAAGCTTTCTTT
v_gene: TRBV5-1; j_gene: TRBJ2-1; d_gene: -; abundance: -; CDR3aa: CASGRASRVGEQFF; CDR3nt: TGCGCCAGCGGGCGGGCTAGTCGGGTTGGTGAGCAGTTCTTC
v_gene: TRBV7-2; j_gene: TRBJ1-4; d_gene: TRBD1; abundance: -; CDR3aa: CASSNPRGQGPGRMFF; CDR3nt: TGTGCCAGCAGCAACCCGCGGGGACAGGGCCCGGGGCGAATGTTTTTT
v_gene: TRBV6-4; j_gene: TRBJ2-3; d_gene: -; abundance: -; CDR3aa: CASSARLDLGTDTQYF; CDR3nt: TGTGCCAGCAGTGCCCGACTAGACTTGGGCACAGATACGCAGTATTTT
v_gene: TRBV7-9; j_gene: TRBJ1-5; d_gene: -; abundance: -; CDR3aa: CASSLVAGRPQHF; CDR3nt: TGTGCCAGCAGCTTAGTGGCAGGTCGGCCCCAGCATTTT
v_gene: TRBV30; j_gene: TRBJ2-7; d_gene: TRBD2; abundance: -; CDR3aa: CAWSVGTSVIYEQYF; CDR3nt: TGTGCCTGGAGTGTAGGGACTAGCGTAATCTACGAGCAGTACTTC
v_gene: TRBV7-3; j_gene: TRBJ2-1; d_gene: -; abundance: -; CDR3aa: CASSQTGNDGEQFF; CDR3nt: TGTGCCAGCAGCCAGACAGGAAATGACGGTGAGCAGTTCTTC
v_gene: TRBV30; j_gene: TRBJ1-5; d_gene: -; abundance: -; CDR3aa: CAWSLAGGFGGQPQHF; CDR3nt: TGTGCCTGGAGCCTCGCAGGCGGGTTCGGTGGTCAGCCCCAGCATTTT
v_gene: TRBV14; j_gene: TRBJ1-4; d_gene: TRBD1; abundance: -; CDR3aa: CASSPRGQWNEKLFF; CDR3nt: TGTGCCAGCAGCCCCCGGGGACAGTGGAATGAAAAACTGTTTTTT
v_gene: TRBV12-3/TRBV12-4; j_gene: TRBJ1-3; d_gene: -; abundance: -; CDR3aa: CASSSRGGNTIYF; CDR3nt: TGTGCCAGCAGTTCCCGGGGTGGAAACACCATATATTTT
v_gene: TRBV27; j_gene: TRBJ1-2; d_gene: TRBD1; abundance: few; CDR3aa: CASSLLGQGFYGYTF; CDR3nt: TGTGCCAGCAGTTTATTGGGACAGGGTTTCTATGGCTACACCTTC
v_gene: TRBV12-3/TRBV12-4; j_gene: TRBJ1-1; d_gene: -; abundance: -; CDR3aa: CASRREAEAFF; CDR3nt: TGTGCCAGCAGGCGGGAAGCTGAAGCTTTCTTT
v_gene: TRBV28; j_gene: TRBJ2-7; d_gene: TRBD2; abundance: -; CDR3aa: CASSLPGLAYEQYF; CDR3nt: TGTGCCAGCAGTTTACCGGGACTAGCCTACGAGCAGTACTTC
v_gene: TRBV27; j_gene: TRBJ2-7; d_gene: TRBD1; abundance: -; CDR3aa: CASSPDRGYDEQYF; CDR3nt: TGTGCCAGCAGTCCAGACAGGGGGTATGACGAGCAGTACTTC
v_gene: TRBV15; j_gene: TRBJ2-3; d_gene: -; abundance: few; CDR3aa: CATSRDARGAWADTQYF; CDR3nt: TGTGCCACCAGCAGGGACGCCCGCGGGGCCTGGGCAGATACGCAGTATTTT
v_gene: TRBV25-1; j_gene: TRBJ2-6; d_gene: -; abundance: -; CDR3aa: CASSRRQGSGANVLTF; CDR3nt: TGTGCCAGCAGTCGGCGTCAGGGGTCTGGGGCCAACGTCCTGACTTTC
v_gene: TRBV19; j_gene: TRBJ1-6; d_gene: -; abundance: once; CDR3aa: CASSISTGGNSPLHF; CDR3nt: TGTGCCAGTAGTATCTCGACAGGAGGAAATTCACCCCTCCACTTT
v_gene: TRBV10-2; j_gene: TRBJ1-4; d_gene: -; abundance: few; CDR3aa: CASSDGRTNEKLFF; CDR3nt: TGCGCCAGCAGTGATGGCAGAACTAATGAAAAACTGTTTTTT